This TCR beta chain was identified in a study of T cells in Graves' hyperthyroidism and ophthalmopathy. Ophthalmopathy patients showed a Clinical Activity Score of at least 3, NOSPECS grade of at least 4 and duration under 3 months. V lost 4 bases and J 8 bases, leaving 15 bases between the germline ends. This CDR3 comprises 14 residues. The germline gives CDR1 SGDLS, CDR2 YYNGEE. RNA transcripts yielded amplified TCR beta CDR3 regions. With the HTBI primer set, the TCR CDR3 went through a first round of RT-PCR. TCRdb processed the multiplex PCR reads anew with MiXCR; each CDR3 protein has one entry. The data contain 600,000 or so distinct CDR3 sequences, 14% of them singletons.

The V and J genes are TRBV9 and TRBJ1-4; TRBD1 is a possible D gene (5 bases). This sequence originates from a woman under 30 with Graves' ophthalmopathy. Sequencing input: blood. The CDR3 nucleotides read TGTGCCAGCAGCCCACGACAGTGGGGAGAAAAACTGTTTTTT. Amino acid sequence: CASSPRQWGEKLFF.